These 17 T cell receptor beta chains originate from one sample sequenced in a study of CD8 T cells in Susac syndrome. RNA amounts of roughly 0.45 to 1 ug underwent reverse transcription with random hexamers. TCRdb reprocessed the immunoSEQ multiplex PCR reads via MiXCR and lists one record per CDR3 protein. There are about 120,000 distinct CDR3 sequences in the sample; around 90% occur only once, and roughly 0.12% lies in the top ten. Material for sequencing was CD8+ T cells from PBMCs. These receptors all stem from a human donor in good health.

The chain recombines TRBV7-9 with TRBJ2-5; 9 positions agree with TRBD1. Trimming cost V 2 bases and J 4 bases; bases outside gene matches: 5. CDR3 length equals 15 residues. Germline V gene data show CDR1 as SEHNR and CDR2 as FQNEAQ (reference sequence). The CDR3 spells CASSLRTGVRETQYF. The CDR3 bases are TGTGCCAGCAGCTTACGGACAGGGGTCAGAGAGACCCAGTACTTC.

V and J are TRBV6-6 and TRBJ1-2; 8 bases match TRBD1. The germline CDR1 and CDR2 sequences are MNHNY and SVGAGI (reference sequence). The CDR3 covers 16 residues. V dropped 6 bases and J dropped 7; count of bases not matched to a gene: 16. Here the CDR3 DNA reads TGTGCCAGCAGCCCACCCGGGCAGGGGGCGCAGGGTGGCTACACCTTC. Protein: CASSPPGQGAQGGYTF.

The chain uses TRBV6-5 and TRBJ2-1; 10 nucleotides agree with TRBD2. Losses at the gene ends were 6 bases for V and 3 bases for J; bases not matched to a gene: 5. Germline V gene lookup returns CDR1 MNHEY and CDR2 SVGAGI. This CDR3 is built from 15 residues. CDR3 nucleotide sequence: TGTGCCAGCAGAAAGACTAGCGGGCTCTACAATGAGCAGTTCTTC. This translates into CASRKTSGLYNEQFF.

The chain links TRBV29-1 to TRBJ2-5; the D gene is possibly TRBD1 (5 bases). Between the trimmed V and J ends, which lost 4 bases and 1 base, there was a span of 10 bases. The CDR3 is 13 amino acids. Germline CDR1 reads SQVTM; CDR2 reads ANQGSEA. The CDR3 here is CSVGQSTQETQYF. CDR3 nucleotides: TGCAGCGTTGGACAGTCCACCCAAGAGACCCAGTACTTC.

The J gene is TRBJ2-7, the V gene TRBV29-1; D gene ambiguous. This CDR3 comprises 12 residues. Germline CDR1 and CDR2: SQVTM and ANQGSEA. V was pared by 5 bases and J by 5 bases, with 13 bases between. CDR3 protein: CSVTTNAHEQYF. For the CDR3, the DNA is TGCAGCGTTACGACCAACGCCCACGAGCAGTACTTC.

The chain has TRBV30 and TRBJ2-1; 7 nucleotides match TRBD2. The ends lost 4 bases at V and 4 bases at J; junction bases unmatched: 4. Per germline, CDR1 GTSNPN and CDR2 SVGIG (reference sequence). This CDR3 has 13 amino acids. The CDR3 here is CAWTSGNYNEQFF. DNA for the CDR3: TGTGCCTGGACTAGCGGAAATTACAATGAGCAGTTCTTC. Full variable domain (rest looked up from reference TRBV30 and TRBJ2-1): SQTIHQWPATLVQPVGSPLSLECTVEGTSNPNLYWYRQAAGRGLQLLFYSVGIGQISSEVPQNLSASRPQDRQFILSSKKLLLSDSGFYLCAWTSGNYNEQFFGPGTRLTVL.

This rearrangement joins TRBV5-1 to TRBJ2-7; D might be TRBD1 (8 bases). The CDR3 is 13 residues long. The V end was cut by 4 bases, the J end by 7 bases, with 15 bases between. Germline V CDR1 and CDR2: SGHRS, YFSETQ. CDR3 nucleotide sequence: TGCGCCAGCAGCGGCGACAGGGGAGGGGAGCAGTACTTC. Its translation is CASSGDRGGEQYF.

As to this clonotype: A read error may account for a junction end that differs from germline. The gene calls are TRBV7-3 and TRBJ2-5; the match to TRBD2 covers 11 bases. Germline loops: CDR1 SGHTA, CDR2 FQGTGA. CDR3 length equals 17 residues. The CDR3 coding sequence is TGTGCCAGCAGCCCCGCCGGGACTAGCGGCCCACAAGAGGCCCAGTACTTC. It yields the protein CASSPAGTSGPQEAQYF.

DNA for the CDR3: TGCAGTGCTAGAGTTAGCGGGATCGGGTCCTACGAGCAGTACTTC. This codes for CSARVSGIGSYEQYF. The genes are TRBV20-1 and TRBJ2-7; 8 nucleotides match TRBD2. V was clipped by 1 base and J by 1 base; unmatched bases: 6. CDR1 is DFQATT and CDR2 is SNEGSKA in the germline V gene (reference sequence). This CDR3 region has 15 residues.

This chain joins TRBV19 and TRBJ1-1, with D unresolved. Germline-derived CDR1 and CDR2 are LNHDA and SQIVND (reference sequence). Deletions cut 3 bases from V and 6 bases from J, with 17 bases between. The CDR3 has 15 residues. CDR3 sequence: CASSIDGLKFAEAFF. The CDR3 DNA is TGTGCCAGTAGTATCGATGGTTTAAAATTCGCTGAAGCTTTCTTT.

This chain uses TRBV6-1 with TRBJ1-1; D is possibly TRBD1 (5 bases). Trimming pared 6 bases from V and 1 base from J, leaving 18 bases between. The V gene's germline CDR1 is MNHNS and CDR2 SASEGT. This CDR3 has 16 amino acids. The CDR3 protein is CASRKQGANTNTEAFF. CDR3 DNA: TGTGCCAGCAGGAAGCAAGGGGCAAATACGAACACTGAAGCTTTCTTT.

The gene calls are TRBV5-6 and TRBJ1-1; 7 bases match TRBD1. Losses at the gene ends were 1 base for V and 5 bases for J; bases not matched to a gene: 5. This CDR3 is 14 amino acids long. Germline CDR1 SGHDT, CDR2 YYEEEE. In DNA form, the CDR3 reads TGTGCCAGCAGCTTGAAGGGGGCAGTGACTGAAGCTTTCTTT. It yields the protein CASSLKGAVTEAFF.

This clonotype has just one count. The gene calls are TRBV9 and TRBJ2-2; no definite D call. Trimming left V 6 bases short and J 6 bases short, with 9 bases between. Germline values: CDR1 SGDLS, CDR2 YYNGEE. This CDR3 comprises 12 residues. CDR3: CASTSTSGELFF. The CDR3 bases are TGTGCCAGCACCTCGACGTCCGGGGAGCTGTTTTTT.

The genes are TRBV28 and TRBJ1-5, with a possible D match to TRBD1 (5 bases). V gave up 6 bases and J gave up 4 bases, with 19 bases separating them. Per the germline V gene, CDR1 is MDHEN and CDR2 is SYDVKM. The CDR3 contains 16 residues. This chain's CDR3 is CASRTARAAGNQPQHF. The CDR3 DNA sequence: TGTGCCAGCAGGACCGCCAGGGCAGCCGGGAATCAGCCCCAGCATTTT.

This clonotype showed up just once. The chain couples TRBV29-1 to TRBJ1-2; D is perhaps TRBD1 (6 bases). The CDR3 is 13 amino acids. The ends were cut back, 7 bases at V and 4 bases at J, with 16 bases in the middle. Germline-derived CDR1 and CDR2 are SQVTM and ANQGSEA. This CDR3 is CSALGEGGYGYTF. In nucleotides, the CDR3 is TGCAGCGCCCTAGGGGAAGGGGGCTATGGCTACACCTTC.

The rearrangement joins TRBV2 to TRBJ2-6, with 7 bases matching TRBD1. Germline V CDR1 and CDR2: SNHLY, FYNNEI. There are 15 residues in the CDR3. The V segment lost 7 bases and the J segment 4 bases; nucleotides outside the gene matches: 7. The CDR3 is CASILQGVGANVLTF. CDR3 coding DNA: TGTGCCAGCATTCTTCAGGGGGTCGGGGCCAACGTCCTGACTTTC.

The gene calls are TRBV6-6 and TRBJ1-2; TRBD1 agrees at 11 bases. Per the germline V gene, CDR1 is MNHNY and CDR2 is SVGAGI (reference sequence). Trimming at V came to 4 bases and at J to 8 bases, leaving 6 bases not matched to a gene. CDR3 length: 14 residues. The CDR3 coding sequence is TGTGCCAGCAGTTTCTTGGACAGGGGGCACGGCTACACCTTC. Its protein is CASSFLDRGHGYTF.